This paragraph covers one TCR beta chain sequence. The antigen is not known. The data were taken from a study of long-term antiretroviral therapy in people with HIV. Whole-study findings and limits: Diversity went up after ART and still fell short of transplant donor controls. Clonal expansions arising prior to ART prevailed in the repertoire at every time point.

At survey level, the immunoSEQ assay was run in its v3.0 version. Libraries were prepared by immunoSEQ multiplex PCR; TCRdb keeps only in-frame clonotypes and omits some of them. Of some 10,000 clones listed, approximately 90% were seen once; the top ten hold about 20%. Trimming removed 0 bases from V and 4 bases from J, with 7 bases in between. CDR1 and CDR2 from the germline V gene are GTSNPN and SVGIG (reference sequence). The CDR3 consists of 13 residues. The chain employs TRBV30 and TRBJ1-5, with no clear D. Sequencing used unsorted PBMCs, obtained 0.2 years before starting antiretroviral therapy. This sequence was found in a woman in her forties with HIV. The CDR3 coding sequence is TGTGCCTGGAGTGTAGAACCTAATCAGCCCCAGCATTTT. Translating gives CAWSVEPNQPQHF.